This T cell receptor (beta chain) was identified in a study of T cell responses to AZD1222 COVID-19 vaccine. Study observations and caveats: A mostly white British donor set with more females was recruited, and clonal diversity was possibly underestimated. CD4 TCRs covered the whole spike, strongest at regions 160-218 and 743-854. Only a handful of AZD1222 recipients, more than 5 in all, had baseline seropositivity.

There are 15 residues in the CDR3. Trimming removed 3 bases at V and 7 bases at J, with 16 bases between. The germline gives CDR1 LNHDA, CDR2 SQIVND (reference sequence). In the case of this clone: Its antigen is as yet unknown.

Researchers grouped second doses given at about 4 or about 12 weeks into one pool. Method: immunoSEQ multiplex PCR; TCRdb's copy keeps in-frame clones and lacks some. The sample holds about 110,000 clones, under 95% seen once. The J gene is TRBJ1-5, the V gene TRBV19; maybe TRBD1 (6 bases). The clonotype was recovered from an adult who received the AZD1222 COVID-19 vaccine. Sequences were derived from peripheral blood, sampled 28 days after the second AZD1222 dose. DNA of the CDR3: TGTGCCAGTAGTATCGGCTCTCAAGGGGGGCAGCCCCAGCATTTT. Its translation is CASSIGSQGGQPQHF.